Presented here are 25 T cell receptor beta chains from one specimen sequenced in a study of regulatory T cells in long-lasting Graves disease. Noted time point: persistent/refractory GD, antithyroid drugs over 5 years with positive TRAb. Isolated PBMC RNA provided the starting material for the TCR library. CDR3 regions were amplified by Arm-PCR using iRepertoire HTBI primers to build TCR beta libraries. One entry per CDR3 protein results from TCRdb running MiXCR on the multiplex PCR reads. The data hold fewer than 600,000 distinct CDR3 sequences, with roughly 23% observed a single time. This specimen consisted of peripheral blood mononuclear cells (PBMCs), obtained when the disease was refractory, from a patient treated with antithyroid drugs. These receptors all stem from a female donor with Graves disease.

This clonotype showed up many times. V usage is TRBV2 and J usage is TRBJ2-7, with 10 positions matching TRBD1. CDR3 size: 12 residues. Unmatched junction bases numbered 2, after V lost 10 bases and J lost 2 bases. Germline V gives CDR1 SNHLY, CDR2 FYNNEI. In DNA form, the CDR3 reads TGTGCCACCGGACAGGGGGCCTACGAGCAGTACTTC. It yields the protein CATGQGAYEQYF.

This clonotype has more than one count but fewer than ten. This chain connects TRBV3-1 to TRBJ2-5; weak D call: TRBD2 (5 bases). V lost 11 bases to trimming and J lost 5 bases, with 21 bases between them. CDR1 is LGHDT and CDR2 is YNNKEL in the germline V gene (reference sequence). The CDR3 is 14 amino acids. As DNA, the CDR3 is TGTGCCCCCTCGGGTGCTCGGGGATTGGAGACCCAGTACTTC. Its protein is CAPSGARGLETQYF.

This clonotype occurred once. The rearrangement joins TRBV18 to TRBJ1-2; 8 bases match TRBD1. The CDR3 totals 15 residues. CDR1 and CDR2 (germline): KGHSH, LQKENI. After removal of 1 base from V and 4 bases from J, the junction contained 5 bases not matched to a gene. CDR3 residues: CASSPRGQETYGYTF. In DNA, the CDR3 is TGTGCCAGCTCACCACGGGGACAGGAGACCTATGGCTACACCTTC.

Many counts were recorded for this clonotype. The chain joins TRBV20-1 to TRBJ2-7, with D possibly being TRBD1 (5 bases). The CDR3 has 15 amino acids. Trimming pared 0 bases from V and 4 bases from J, leaving 16 bases between. Germline V gene lookup returns CDR1 DFQATT and CDR2 SNEGSKA (reference sequence). The chain's CDR3 is CSARDLGARSYEQYF. DNA of the CDR3: TGCAGTGCTAGAGATCTTGGGGCCAGGTCATACGAGCAGTACTTC.

The chain carries TRBV19 and TRBJ1-1; D remains unclear. Trimming removed 6 bases from V and 1 base from J, with 12 bases in between. CDR1 and CDR2 (germline): LNHDA, SQIVND (reference sequence). This CDR3 spans 14 amino acids. CDR3 nucleotide sequence: TGTGCCAGTAGGGGCCCGGGTCCGAACACTGAAGCTTTCTTT. This codes for CASRGPGPNTEAFF.

This clonotype was seen many times. The rearrangement joins TRBV27 to TRBJ1-2; a possible D gene is TRBD1 (6 bases). Between the trimmed V and J ends, which lost 8 bases and 5 bases, there was a span of 21 bases. This CDR3 is built from 15 residues. Germline V gene sequence: CDR1 MNHEY, CDR2 SMNVEV (reference sequence). The chain's CDR3 is CASGLGGADLYGYTF. The CDR3 region has the DNA TGTGCCAGCGGACTGGGGGGGGCGGATTTATATGGCTACACCTTC.

This clonotype was seen a handful of times. The chain combines TRBV28 with TRBJ2-7; TRBD1 aligns across 9 bases. The CDR3 runs to 13 residues. V lost 6 bases and J lost 6; bases outside the gene matches: 6. Germline V lookup: CDR1 MDHEN, CDR2 SYDVKM. The CDR3 sequence: CASRPTGGGEQYF. CDR3 bases: TGTGCCAGCAGGCCTACAGGGGGCGGCGAGCAGTACTTC.

The V and J genes are TRBV3-1 and TRBJ2-5, with 8 bases that match TRBD2. The CDR3 runs to 15 residues. Germline trimming cut 5 bases from V and 4 bases from J; bases unmatched to any gene: 9. Germline V gene lookup returns CDR1 LGHDT and CDR2 YNNKEL (reference sequence). CDR3 bases: TGTGCCAGCAGCTCCAGCGGGGGTAGTGGAGAGACCCAGTACTTC. It yields the protein CASSSSGGSGETQYF.

The V gene is TRBV5-1, the J gene TRBJ2-4; TRBD2 aligns across 7 bases. V gave up 5 bases and J gave up 8 bases; unmatched junction bases: 10. The CDR3 runs to 14 residues. Germline CDR1 and CDR2: SGHRS and YFSETQ. CDR3 region: CASRVQEGRDIQYF. As DNA, the CDR3 is TGCGCCAGCAGGGTCCAGGAGGGGAGGGACATTCAGTACTTC. Supplemented by reference TRBV5-1 and TRBJ2-4, the full variable domain reads KAGVTQTPRYLIKTRGQQVTLSCSPISGHRSVSWYQQTPGQGLQFLFEYFSETQRNKGNFPGRFSGRQFSNSRSEMNVSTLELGDSALYLCASRVQEGRDIQYFGAGTRLSVL.

This clonotype was found many times. The chain has TRBV28 and TRBJ2-7; D unclear. The germline V gene has CDR1 MDHEN and CDR2 SYDVKM. Trimming took 6 bases from V and 7 from J, leaving 10 bases between them. This CDR3 is built from 11 residues. The CDR3 is CASRLKREQYF. The CDR3 DNA follows: TGTGCCAGCAGACTGAAGCGAGAGCAGTACTTC.

This clonotype was counted at least ten times. The chain uses TRBV11-1 and TRBJ2-5; TRBD1 or TRBD2 may be the D gene (5 bases each). Per the germline V gene, CDR1 is SGHAT and CDR2 is FQDESV (reference sequence). Trimming pared 8 bases from V and 2 bases from J, leaving 12 bases between. The CDR3 contains 13 residues. CDR3 DNA: TGTGCCAGCCACACCGGGGCTCAAGAGACCCAGTACTTC. Protein product: CASHTGAQETQYF.

This chain connects TRBV7-2 to TRBJ1-5; 7 bases line up with TRBD1. The CDR3 loop spans 15 amino acids. The V segment lost 5 bases and the J segment 5 bases; nucleotides outside the gene matches: 9. CDR1 is SGHTA, CDR2 FQGNSA, per germline. The CDR3 is CASSVRQGGDQPQHF. The CDR3 DNA reads TGTGCCAGCAGCGTGAGACAGGGAGGGGATCAGCCCCAGCATTTT.

This clonotype was counted a few times. This chain joins TRBV27 and TRBJ2-7, with 9 bases aligning to TRBD2. From germline, CDR1 is MNHEY and CDR2 SMNVEV (reference sequence). The CDR3 runs to 17 residues. The V gene end was trimmed by 5 bases and the J gene end by 0 bases; junction bases not matched to a gene: 11. The chain's CDR3 is CASSNFGGLAYSYEQYF. The CDR3 DNA sequence: TGTGCCAGCAGTAACTTTGGCGGACTAGCGTACTCCTACGAGCAGTACTTC.

About this clonotype: This sequence may be a read error, since a much larger clone differs from it by one base. V usage is TRBV12-3 or TRBV12-4 and J usage is TRBJ1-1, with a tentative D call TRBD1 (5 bases). With 1 base removed from V and 10 bases from J, the gap between germline ends came to 16 bases. CDR3 length: 14 residues. The CDR3 region has the DNA TGTGCCAGCAGTTTAGGTTTCAGGCAGGGTGTAGCTTTCTTT. Its translation is CASSLGFRQGVAFF.

CDR3: CASSYGHSKETQYF. In DNA form, the CDR3 reads TGTGCCAGCAGTTACGGGCACTCCAAAGAGACCCAGTACTTC. V gene TRBV2 combines with J gene TRBJ2-5; D gene uncertain. Germline V CDR1 and CDR2: SNHLY, FYNNEI. The CDR3 is 14 amino acids. V was pared by 5 bases and J by 3 bases, with 13 bases between. Full variable domain (missing parts from reference TRBV2 and TRBJ2-5): EPEVTQTPSHQVTQMGQEVILRCVPISNHLYFYWYRQILGQKVEFLVSFYNNEISEKSEIFDDQFSVERPDGSNFTLKIRSTKLEDSAMYFCASSYGHSKETQYFGPGTRLLVL.

This clonotype was counted between two and nine times. The chain recombines TRBV27 with TRBJ1-1; D not resolved. Trimming removed 7 bases at V and 6 bases at J, with 15 bases between. CDR3 length equals 13 residues. The germline V gene encodes CDR1 MNHEY and CDR2 SMNVEV (reference sequence). The CDR3, as DNA: TGTGCCAGCACCTGGGAAAAGGGCGCTGAAGCTTTCTTT. It is translated as CASTWEKGAEAFF.

The chain is built from TRBV11-3 and TRBJ2-7, with D possibly TRBD2 on 6 matching bases. Trimming stripped 0 bases from V and 0 bases from J, with 18 bases between. The germline V gene encodes CDR1 SGHNT and CDR2 YENEEA. This CDR3 comprises 18 residues. The CDR3 nucleotides are TGTGCCAGCAGCTTAGAGAGGTTGGGGACTCCGGACTCCTACGAGCAGTACTTC. Encoded protein: CASSLERLGTPDSYEQYF.

Ten or more counts support this clonotype. The CDR3 DNA is TGTGCCAGCAGTTTCAACAAGAACACTGAAGCTTTCTTT. Protein product: CASSFNKNTEAFF. The V call is TRBV28, the J call TRBJ1-1; no definite D call. Trimming pared 3 bases from V and 1 base from J, leaving 6 bases between. CDR1 and CDR2 (germline): MDHEN, SYDVKM. The CDR3 sequence is 13 residues long. Together with reference TRBV28 and TRBJ1-1, the CDR3 gives the full variable domain: DVKVTQSSRYLVKRTGEKVFLECVQDMDHENMFWYRQDPGLGLRLIYFSYDVKMKEKGDIPEGYSVSREKKERFSLILESASTNQTSMYLCASSFNKNTEAFFGQGTRLTVV.

This clonotype was seen more than once but under ten times. This rearrangement joins TRBV5-4 to TRBJ2-5; possibly TRBD2 for D (7 bases). The CDR3 contains 15 residues. V was cut by 6 bases and J by 1 base, with 16 bases left in between. CDR1 is SGHNT and CDR2 is YYREEE in the germline V gene (reference sequence). The CDR3 sequence is CASTLGGGTQETQYF. In DNA form, the CDR3 reads TGTGCCAGCACCCTAGGGGGGGGGACCCAAGAGACCCAGTACTTC.

This clonotype was counted at least ten times. V usage is TRBV7-2 and J usage is TRBJ2-7, with D possibly TRBD1 on 6 matching bases. This CDR3 contains 16 residues. V was clipped by 0 bases and J by 2 bases, with 14 bases between them. Germline lookup yields CDR1 SGHTA and CDR2 FQGNSA. CDR3 in amino acids: CASSLASRGRTYEQYF. As DNA, the CDR3 is TGTGCCAGCAGCTTAGCGTCCAGGGGCCGAACCTACGAGCAGTACTTC. The full variable domain, its missing parts supplied by reference TRBV7-2 and TRBJ2-7, is GAGVSQSPSNKVTEKGKDVELRCDPISGHTALYWYRQSLGQGLEFLIYFQGNSAPDKSGLPSDRFSAERTGGSVSTLTIQRTQQEDSAVYLCASSLASRGRTYEQYFGPGTRLTVT.

V and J are TRBV15 and TRBJ2-6; 7 nucleotides align to TRBD2. V was pared by 1 base and J by 4 bases, with 4 bases of the junction left unmatched. CDR3 length: 16 amino acids. CDR1 is LNHNV, CDR2 YYDKDF, per germline (reference sequence). The CDR3: CATSRVGGTGANVLTF. CDR3 nucleotide sequence: TGTGCCACCAGCAGAGTCGGGGGGACGGGGGCCAACGTCCTGACTTTC.

Many counts were recorded for this clonotype. The chain combines TRBV7-8 with TRBJ1-1; the match to TRBD1 covers 9 bases. V shed 5 bases and J 10 bases; nucleotides not matched to a gene: 11. CDR1 and CDR2 from the germline V gene are SGHVS and FQNEAQ. The CDR3 runs to 14 residues. CDR3 sequence: CASSKGTGTRGAFF. The CDR3 nucleotides read TGTGCCAGCAGCAAGGGGACAGGGACTAGGGGAGCTTTCTTT. The variable domain in full, completed from reference TRBV7-8 and TRBJ1-1, reads GAGVSQSPRYKVAKRGQDVALRCDPISGHVSLFWYQQALGQGPEFLTYFQNEAQLDKSGLPSDRFFAERPEGSVSTLKIQRTQQEDSAVYLCASSKGTGTRGAFFGQGTRLTVV.

There are many counts of this clonotype. One end of the junction varies from germline; a read error may be responsible. V usage is TRBV12-3 or TRBV12-4 and J usage is TRBJ2-7; TRBD1 matches at 11 bases. This CDR3 is 15 amino acids long. The CDR3 loop reads CPSSGAGTGGYEQYF. The CDR3 DNA is TGTCCCAGCAGTGGGGCCGGGACAGGGGGCTACGAGCAGTACTTC.

The chain links TRBV6-2 or TRBV6-3 to TRBJ2-5; 7 positions agree with TRBD1. The CDR3 covers 14 residues. From germline, CDR1 is MNHEY and CDR2 SVGEGT. The V and J ends lost 7 bases and 4 bases, in that order; junction bases with no gene match: 9. Here the CDR3 DNA reads TGTGCCAGCATGAGAATATCAGGGGGAGAGACCCAGTACTTC. It is translated as CASMRISGGETQYF.

In this sample, this clonotype turned up many times. A junction boundary mismatches the germline segment, possibly from a read error. V is TRBV7-7 and J is TRBJ2-5; 8 nucleotides align to TRBD1. The CDR3 has 15 amino acids. Per the germline V gene, CDR1 is SSHAT and CDR2 is FNYEAQ (reference sequence). DNA for the CDR3: TGTGCTAGCAGCACACGGACAGGGTCCCAAGAGACCCAGTACTTC. Translated: CASSTRTGSQETQYF.